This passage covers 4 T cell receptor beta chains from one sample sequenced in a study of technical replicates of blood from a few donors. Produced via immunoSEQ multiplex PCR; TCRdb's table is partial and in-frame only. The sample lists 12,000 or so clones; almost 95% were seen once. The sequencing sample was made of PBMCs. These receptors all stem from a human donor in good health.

The CDR3: CASSGQGQGQPQHF. CDR3 bases: TGTGCCAGCAGTGGGCAGGGTCAGGGGCAGCCCCAGCATTTT. The chain couples TRBV2 to TRBJ1-5, with D possibly being TRBD1 (6 bases). From germline, CDR1 is SNHLY and CDR2 FYNNEI. Trimming took off 4 bases at V and 7 bases at J, with 14 bases between the two ends. The CDR3 loop spans 14 amino acids.

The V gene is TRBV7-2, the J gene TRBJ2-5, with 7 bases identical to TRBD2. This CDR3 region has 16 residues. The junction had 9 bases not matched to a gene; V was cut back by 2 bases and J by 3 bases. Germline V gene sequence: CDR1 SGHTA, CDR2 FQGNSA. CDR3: CASSLSAGVVEETQYF. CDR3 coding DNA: TGTGCCAGCAGCTTATCGGCGGGAGTAGTTGAAGAGACCCAGTACTTC.

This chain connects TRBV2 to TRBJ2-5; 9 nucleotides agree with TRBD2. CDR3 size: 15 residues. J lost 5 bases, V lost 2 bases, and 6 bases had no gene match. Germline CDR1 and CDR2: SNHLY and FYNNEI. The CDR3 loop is CASSEMSGRRETQYF. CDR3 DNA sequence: TGTGCCAGCAGTGAAATGAGCGGGAGGCGGGAGACCCAGTACTTC.

The CDR3 loop is CASSLVEGQPQHF. CDR3 bases: TGTGCCAGCAGTTTAGTTGAGGGACAGCCCCAGCATTTT. V gene TRBV27 combines with J gene TRBJ1-5; the D is unclear. Germline V CDR1 and CDR2: MNHEY, SMNVEV (reference sequence). The CDR3 runs to 13 residues. The V gene lost 2 bases and the J gene lost 7 bases, with 9 bases spanning the gap.